The entry below describes one TCR beta chain. What it recognizes is unknown. The data originate from a study of beta chain features in type 1 diabetes. Findings and limits, study-wide: The study found moderately but significantly shorter TCRB CDR3s in all four CD4+ subsets of Type 1 diabetes patients.

What was sequenced were expressed TCRB transcripts, since all of the isolated RNA had been reverse transcribed. Libraries were prepared by immunoSEQ multiplex PCR; TCRdb keeps only in-frame clonotypes and omits some of them. The sample records hundreds of thousands of clones, over 12% being singletons. Trimming took 4 bases from V and 0 from J, leaving 7 bases between them. The CDR3 contains 14 residues. Germline V CDR1 and CDR2: MGHDK, SYGVNS. The V call is TRBV25-1, the J call TRBJ1-3; D uncertain. The TCR sequence derives from a young man with type 1 diabetes. Sequenced sample: naive CD4+ T cells from blood. CDR3 sequence reads: CASSAVHSGNTIYF. In DNA form, the CDR3 reads TGTGCCAGCAGTGCAGTTCACTCTGGAAACACCATATATTTT.